This T cell receptor (beta chain) was documented in a study of T cells in Graves' hyperthyroidism and ophthalmopathy. General study findings and limits: Ophthalmopathy stood apart from stable hyperthyroidism in a 13 V-J model.

About this clonotype: What it binds is not known.

Thyroid ultrasound and orbital computed tomography, with clinical symptoms and serum thyroxine and TRAb, informed diagnoses. Extraction of PBMCs used under 13 ml of fresh peripheral blood. The V end was cut by 5 bases, the J end by 5 bases, with 16 bases between. CDR1 SGHVS and CDR2 FQNEAQ come from the germline V gene. CDR3 length: 15 amino acids. It was RNA transcripts that yielded the amplified TCR beta CDR3 regions. First-round RT-PCR targeting the TCR CDR3 was performed with the HTBI primer set. A single record per CDR3 protein comes from TCRdb applying MiXCR to the multiplex PCR reads. The profile shows around 610,000 distinct CDR3 sequences, around 15% of them singletons.

The specimen was blood. This sequence joins TRBV7-8 and TRBJ1-5; maybe TRBD1 (5 bases). This sequence originates from a woman aged 40 to 50 with Graves' ophthalmopathy. This CDR3 is CASSRRGLRDQPQHF. The CDR3 DNA reads as TGTGCCAGCAGCCGTAGGGGCCTCAGGGATCAGCCCCAGCATTTT. Full variable domain (rest looked up from reference TRBV7-8 and TRBJ1-5): GAGVSQSPRYKVAKRGQDVALRCDPISGHVSLFWYQQALGQGPEFLTYFQNEAQLDKSGLPSDRFFAERPEGSVSTLKIQRTQQEDSAVYLCASSRRGLRDQPQHFGDGTRLSIL.